A selection of T cell receptor beta chains follows, all from one sample in a study of cytomegalovirus exposure and HLA in healthy donors. Produced via immunoSEQ multiplex PCR; TCRdb's table is partial and in-frame only. The sample holds about 130,000 clones, approximately 17% seen once. Sample: PBMCs. These receptors originate from a female donor in good health and CMV-seropositive. The CDR3 runs from the conserved cysteine through the conserved F or W. D genes are given only for firm matches. Some rows have no size entry. The others give once, few or many, or a class for an expanded clone.

few	TRBJ2-3	TRBV4-2	TRBD1	CASSEDRVIADTQYF	TGTGCCAGCAGCGAGGACAGGGTTATCGCAGATACGCAGTATTTT
few	TRBJ2-3	TRBV5-1	.	CASSLARDTQYF	TGCGCCAGCAGCTTGGCCAGGGATACGCAGTATTTT
.	TRBJ1-4	TRBV4-3	TRBD1	CASSPRQGASFATNEKLFF	TGCGCCAGCAGCCCCCGACAGGGGGCTAGTTTTGCAACTAATGAAAAACTGTTTTTT
few	TRBJ1-2	TRBV27	TRBD1	CASSLTGGWFGGYTF	TGTGCCAGCAGTTTGACAGGGGGCTGGTTTGGTGGCTACACCTTC
few	TRBJ2-2	TRBV29-1	.	CSVEGQGGTGELFF	TGCAGCGTTGAAGGCCAGGGGGGTACCGGGGAGCTGTTTTTT
.	TRBJ2-5	TRBV5-4	.	CASSPASLGGETQYF	TGTGCCAGCAGCCCCGCCAGCCTAGGAGGAGAGACCCAGTACTTC
few	TRBJ2-1	TRBV5-1	.	CASSLPGVSNEQFF	TGCGCCAGCAGCTTGCCGGGAGTAAGTAATGAGCAGTTCTTC
once	TRBJ1-4	TRBV7-6	TRBD1	CASSSWTGGGEKLFF	TGTGCCAGCAGCTCCTGGACAGGGGGGGGTGAAAAACTGTTTTTT
.	TRBJ1-2	TRBV19	.	CASSIAAVSLYGYTF	TGTGCCAGTAGTATAGCGGCGGTTTCCCTCTATGGCTACACCTTC
few	TRBJ2-1	TRBV6-5	TRBD2	CASSYSNSGGADEQFF	TGTGCCAGCAGTTACTCAAATAGCGGGGGGGCGGATGAGCAGTTCTTC
few	TRBJ2-7	TRBV4-2	TRBD2	CASSQEGRGAGEQYF	TGTGCCAGCAGCCAAGAAGGGAGGGGCGCCGGCGAGCAGTACTTC
.	TRBJ2-1	TRBV10-2	.	CASSESAARAGRITNEQFF	TGCGCCAGCAGTGAGTCAGCCGCCCGCGCGGGGAGGATTACTAATGAGCAGTTCTTC
.	TRBJ1-2	TRBV30	.	CSLNYGYTF	TGCTCGTTGAACTATGGCTACACCTTC
few	TRBJ2-2	TRBV5-1	.	CASSSGGAMELFF	TGCGCCAGCAGCTCCGGAGGGGCTATGGAGCTGTTTTTT
few	TRBJ2-2	TRBV5-1	.	CASSSRKPTGELFF	TGCGCCAGCAGCTCCAGAAAACCCACCGGGGAGCTGTTTTTT
.	TRBJ1-1	TRBV7-3	.	CASSPGGGDTEAFF	TGTGCCAGCAGCCCCGGGGGGGGCGACACTGAAGCTTTCTTT
few	TRBJ1-2	TRBV28	TRBD1	CASSRSTGYGYTF	TGTGCCAGCAGTCGATCGACAGGGTATGGCTACACCTTC
once	TRBJ1-5	TRBV9	.	CASSVGGGPYSNQPQHF	TGTGCCAGCAGCGTAGGGGGCGGACCATATAGCAATCAGCCCCAGCATTTT
.	TRBJ2-5	TRBV9	.	CASSLRDYQETQYF	TGTGCCAGCAGCTTGAGGGACTACCAAGAGACCCAGTACTTC
.	TRBJ2-5	TRBV5-6	TRBD1	CASSPTGAKQETQYF	TGTGCCAGCAGCCCGACAGGGGCTAAACAAGAGACCCAGTACTTC
few	TRBJ2-1	TRBV4-2	.	CASSQETRNLNEQFF	TGTGCCAGCAGCCAAGAAACTAGAAACCTCAATGAGCAGTTCTTC
.	TRBJ2-3	TRBV7-6	.	CASSIRDNTDTQYF	TGTGCCAGCAGCATCCGGGATAACACAGATACGCAGTATTTT
few	TRBJ2-6	TRBV19	.	CASSRGAGSGANVLTF	TGTGCCAGTAGTCGGGGGGCGGGGTCTGGGGCCAACGTCCTGACTTTC
few	TRBJ2-3	TRBV4-3	.	CASSLTRTDTQYF	TGCGCCAGCAGCCTAACCCGGACAGATACGCAGTATTTT
.	TRBJ2-3	TRBV2	TRBD2	CASSPAGGLSDTQYF	TGTGCCAGCAGTCCAGCGGGAGGGCTGTCAGATACGCAGTATTTT
few	TRBJ1-4	TRBV7-9	TRBD1	CASSPFKGGGEKLFF	TGTGCCAGCAGCCCCTTCAAAGGGGGCGGTGAAAAACTGTTTTTT
few	TRBJ1-3	TRBV15	.	CATSSRRGHTIYF	TGTGCCACCAGCAGCCGCAGGGGACACACCATATATTTT
.	TRBJ2-7	TRBV7-2	TRBD1	CASSAGTDYEQYF	TGTGCCAGCAGCGCCGGGACAGACTACGAGCAGTACTTC
.	TRBJ2-7	TRBV6-1	TRBD2	CASSEDGAGGLYEQYF	TGTGCCAGCAGTGAAGATGGAGCGGGGGGACTCTACGAGCAGTACTTC
.	TRBJ2-7	TRBV9	.	CASSVAGNRYEQYF	TGTGCCAGCAGCGTAGCCGGGAACCGCTACGAGCAGTACTTC
.	TRBJ1-1	TRBV27	.	CASSHRTGSGAFF	TGTGCCAGCAGTCACAGAACGGGATCCGGAGCTTTCTTT
.	TRBJ1-5	TRBV9	TRBD1	CASSLGQGLNQPQHF	TGTGCCAGCAGCTTGGGACAGGGACTCAATCAGCCCCAGCATTTT
.	TRBJ2-7	TRBV30	.	CAWTHGGPAHYEQYF	TGTGCCTGGACCCACGGGGGGCCCGCCCATTACGAGCAGTACTTC
few	TRBJ1-4	TRBV30	.	CAWSVTRSNEKLFF	TGTGCCTGGAGTGTAACCCGGAGTAATGAAAAACTGTTTTTT
few	TRBJ1-2	TRBV4-3	.	CASSQDLGVPLLNYGYTF	TGCGCCAGCAGCCAAGATTTAGGGGTCCCCCTCCTTAACTATGGCTACACCTTC
.	TRBJ2-3	TRBV6-5	.	CASSYSRGAATDTQYF	TGTGCCAGCAGTTACTCCCGGGGGGCCGCCACAGATACGCAGTATTTT
.	TRBJ2-4	TRBV6-6	.	CASSYSTGLDF	TGTGCCAGCAGTTACTCCACAGGGCTTGACTTC
.	TRBJ1-2	TRBV7-2	.	CASRVTTANYGYTF	TGTGCCAGCAGGGTTACTACGGCGAACTATGGCTACACCTTC
few	TRBJ1-4	TRBV5-6	TRBD1	CASSLQGMSIGEKLFF	TGTGCCAGCAGCTTACAGGGGATGTCGATCGGTGAAAAACTGTTTTTT
.	TRBJ2-3	TRBV7-9	TRBD1	CASSGRQGRSPDTQYF	TGTGCCAGCAGCGGCAGACAGGGCAGGTCCCCAGATACGCAGTATTTT
.	TRBJ1-4	TRBV7-9	.	CASSLDRGRINEKLFF	TGTGCCAGCAGCTTAGATCGGGGGAGGATTAATGAAAAACTGTTTTTT
.	TRBJ1-5	TRBV5-6	.	CASSLGQYSNQPQHF	TGTGCCAGCAGCTTGGGACAGTATAGCAATCAGCCCCAGCATTTT
.	TRBJ2-7	TRBV4-3	.	CASSQGARQDSYEQYF	TGCGCCAGCAGCCAAGGGGCCCGACAGGACTCCTACGAGCAGTACTTC
few	TRBJ2-1	TRBV11-3	TRBD2	CASSPSPGTSAYNEQFF	TGTGCCAGCAGCCCGTCCCCGGGGACTAGCGCCTACAATGAGCAGTTCTTC
few	TRBJ2-5	TRBV7-9	.	CASSQNRDSKETQYF	TGTGCCAGCAGCCAAAACCGGGACTCCAAAGAGACCCAGTACTTC